The rows below give T cell receptor beta chains drawn from one sample of a study of cytomegalovirus exposure and HLA in healthy donors. Sequencing used immunoSEQ multiplex PCR; TCRdb keeps in-frame clones, though not all of them. This sample carries 150,000 to 200,000 clones, 85% of them seen once, and the ten largest clones take 2% to 2.5%. The sample was PBMCs. These receptors all come from a man aged 30 to 45 in good health and CMV-seropositive. Both conserved end residues are part of each CDR3. The D gene is left open where the match is weak. Size is omitted from some rows. Given values are once, few, many or a class for expanded clones.

d_call clone_size j_call v_call cdr3_aa cdr3_nt
- - TRBJ1-6 TRBV28 CASSTGLNSPLHF TGTGCCAGCAGTACTGGTCTTAATTCACCCCTCCACTTT
- - TRBJ2-3 TRBV10-1 CASNRLVTDTQYF TGCGCCAGCAACCGACTAGTCACAGATACGCAGTATTTT
TRBD2 few TRBJ2-1 TRBV6-1 CASNSYSGDYNEQFF TGTGCCAGTAACAGCTATAGCGGGGACTACAATGAGCAGTTCTTC
- once TRBJ2-6 TRBV7-6 CASSLGGVGANVLTF TGTGCCAGCAGCTTAGGGGGGGTCGGGGCCAACGTCCTGACTTTC
TRBD1 - TRBJ2-1 TRBV7-9 CASSDRDLIGQFF TGTGCCAGCAGTGACAGGGATTTGATCGGGCAGTTCTTC
TRBD1 - TRBJ2-7 TRBV5-1 CASSLAWGQGSYEQYF TGCGCCAGCAGCTTGGCCTGGGGACAGGGGTCCTACGAGCAGTACTTC
TRBD1 - TRBJ1-5 TRBV7-2 CASSPMTGEGQPQHF TGTGCCAGCAGCCCCATGACAGGGGAAGGTCAGCCCCAGCATTTT
- once TRBJ2-7 TRBV11-3 CASSLDTQSYEQYF TGTGCCAGCAGCTTAGATACCCAGTCCTACGAGCAGTACTTC
TRBD1 - TRBJ2-1 TRBV19 CASSIFPDRGTYNEQFF TGTGCCAGTAGTATTTTCCCCGACAGGGGCACCTACAATGAGCAGTTCTTC
TRBD1 - TRBJ2-1 TRBV7-6 CASSWGQGAFGEQFF TGTGCCAGCAGCTGGGGACAGGGGGCATTTGGTGAGCAGTTCTTC
- - TRBJ1-2 TRBV6-6 CASEAQGTGYGYTF TGTGCCAGCGAAGCCCAGGGGACGGGCTATGGCTACACCTTC
TRBD2 - TRBJ2-1 TRBV7-2 CASSPPGTIHNEQFF TGTGCCAGCAGCCCCCCAGGGACTATCCACAATGAGCAGTTCTTC
TRBD1 - TRBJ1-2 TRBV14 CASSLQGGPYGYTF TGTGCCAGCAGCCTACAGGGGGGGCCCTATGGCTACACCTTC
- - TRBJ2-2 TRBV2 CASSVDSTTGELFF TGTGCCAGCAGCGTTGACAGTACGACCGGGGAGCTGTTTTTT
TRBD2 once TRBJ2-7 TRBV4-3 CASSADLAGGPGNEQYF TGCGCCAGCAGCGCCGACCTAGCGGGGGGGCCGGGAAACGAGCAGTACTTC
TRBD1 - TRBJ1-4 TRBV2 CASSGNRGDEKLFF TGTGCCAGCAGTGGGAACAGGGGGGATGAAAAACTGTTTTTT
TRBD1 - TRBJ1-5 TRBV11-2 CASSLQGAGNQPQHF TGTGCCAGCAGCTTACAGGGGGCTGGTAATCAGCCCCAGCATTTT
- - TRBJ1-2 TRBV27 CASSLSSRNYGYTF TGTGCCAGCAGTTTATCGTCACGGAACTATGGCTACACCTTC
- - TRBJ1-5 TRBV19 CASSIPGERQPQHF TGTGCCAGTAGTATCCCCGGGGAGAGACAGCCCCAGCATTTT
TRBD2 - TRBJ2-3 TRBV2 CASSGLAGDSTDTQYF TGTGCCAGCAGTGGACTAGCGGGGGACAGCACAGATACGCAGTATTTT
- - TRBJ2-7 TRBV19 CASSIFWGPSYEQYF TGTGCCAGTAGTATATTTTGGGGCCCTTCCTACGAGCAGTACTTC
TRBD2 - TRBJ2-1 TRBV9 CASSPPAGGGNEQFF TGTGCCAGCAGCCCACCGGCGGGGGGGGGAAATGAGCAGTTCTTC
- - TRBJ2-3 TRBV5-6 CASSLSGFETDTQYF TGTGCCAGCAGCTTGTCGGGGTTCGAGACAGATACGCAGTATTTT
TRBD1 - TRBJ1-4 TRBV10-1 CASSAPGTAIANHEKLFF TGCGCCAGCAGTGCCCCCGGGACAGCTATCGCAAATCATGAAAAACTGTTTTTT
TRBD1 - TRBJ2-7 TRBV11-2 CASKLPGQSYEQYF TGTGCCAGCAAATTACCGGGACAGTCCTACGAGCAGTACTTC
TRBD1 - TRBJ2-7 TRBV13 CASSPGQGTYEQYF TGTGCCAGCAGCCCGGGACAGGGCACCTACGAGCAGTACTTC
- - TRBJ1-6 TRBV10-1 CANSGGRPSSYNSPLHF TGCGCCAACTCGGGGGGCCGCCCGAGCTCCTATAATTCACCCCTCCACTTT
TRBD1 - TRBJ1-2 TRBV27 CASSIRTGGIDGYTF TGTGCCAGCAGTATAAGGACAGGGGGGATAGATGGCTACACCTTC
TRBD1 - TRBJ2-7 TRBV9 CASSVGWDRDYEQYF TGTGCCAGCAGCGTAGGGTGGGACAGGGATTACGAGCAGTACTTC
- - TRBJ1-4 TRBV18 CASSPLANEKLFF TGTGCCAGCTCACCACTCGCGAATGAAAAACTGTTTTTT
- - TRBJ1-5 TRBV4-1 CASSQDGADNSNQPQHF TGCGCCAGCAGCCAAGATGGGGCAGATAATAGCAATCAGCCCCAGCATTTT
TRBD1 - TRBJ1-3 TRBV18 CASSPTGKGNTIYF TGTGCCAGCTCACCGACAGGGAAGGGAAACACCATATATTTT
TRBD2 - TRBJ2-7 TRBV6-5 CASSSPGRGNYEQYF TGTGCCAGCAGTTCCCCAGGGCGGGGGAACTACGAGCAGTACTTC
- few TRBJ2-2 TRBV6-5 CASHMNTGELFF TGTGCCAGCCACATGAACACCGGGGAGCTGTTTTTT
- - TRBJ1-2 TRBV6-4 CASRGLRGYTF TGTGCCAGCAGGGGGCTCCGCGGCTACACCTTC
TRBD1 - TRBJ1-2 TRBV18 CASTESTGQSNYGYTF TGTGCCAGCACAGAGTCGACGGGACAGTCTAACTATGGCTACACCTTC
- - TRBJ2-2 TRBV9 CASNQRQAPAGELFF TGTGCCAGCAATCAGCGACAGGCCCCGGCCGGGGAGCTGTTTTTT
- - TRBJ2-2 TRBV2 CASTWTVNTGELFF TGTGCCAGCACCTGGACTGTGAACACCGGGGAGCTGTTTTTT
- - TRBJ2-7 TRBV4-3 CASSQGWTETYEQYF TGCGCCAGCAGCCAAGGTTGGACAGAGACATACGAGCAGTACTTC
- - TRBJ2-7 TRBV27 CASSPLEGRSYEQYF TGTGCCAGCAGTCCCCTGGAGGGTCGCTCCTACGAGCAGTACTTC
- - TRBJ1-1 TRBV5-1 CASSFVQGPGVGKTEAFF TGCGCCAGCAGCTTCGTTCAGGGGCCGGGCGTGGGAAAAACTGAAGCTTTCTTT
- - TRBJ1-3 TRBV7-9 CASSPQGGYTIYF TGTGCCAGCAGCCCCCAGGGAGGGTACACCATATATTTT
- - TRBJ2-7 TRBV23-1 CASSQSIVVRDSRHYEQYF TGCGCCAGCAGTCAATCGATCGTGGTCCGGGACTCCAGACATTACGAGCAGTACTTC
- - TRBJ1-1 TRBV5-8 CASSFGQMNTEAFF TGTGCCAGCAGCTTCGGACAGATGAACACTGAAGCTTTCTTT
- - TRBJ1-2 TRBV27 CASSLAGYGYTF TGTGCCAGCAGTTTAGCAGGGTATGGCTACACCTTC
- once TRBJ2-1 TRBV27 CASSNYNEQFF TGTGCCAGCAGCAACTACAATGAGCAGTTCTTC
TRBD1 - TRBJ1-4 TRBV9 CASSVAWDSLGEKLFF TGTGCCAGCAGCGTAGCTTGGGACAGCCTAGGGGAAAAACTGTTTTTT
TRBD1 - TRBJ2-1 TRBV6-1 CASSDDEIGQGVNNEQFF TGTGCCAGCAGTGACGACGAAATTGGACAGGGGGTTAACAATGAGCAGTTCTTC
- - TRBJ2-5 TRBV5-1 CASSFQGSQETQYF TGCGCCAGCAGCTTTCAGGGGAGCCAAGAGACCCAGTACTTC
TRBD1 once TRBJ1-2 TRBV5-1 CASSLVSGGNYGYTF TGCGCCAGCAGCTTGGTGTCAGGGGGCAACTATGGCTACACCTTC
TRBD1 few TRBJ2-5 TRBV7-9 CASSSGQAILGETQYF TGTGCCAGCAGCTCGGGACAGGCCATACTCGGAGAGACCCAGTACTTC